These T cell receptor beta chains were read from a single sample in a study of human T cells and chemical hapten exposure. TCRdb passed the RACE reads through MiXCR, listing each CDR3 protein once. There are 300,000 to 450,000 distinct CDR3 sequences in the sample; about 5.1% occur only once, and just over 2.5% lies in the top ten. The sample was whole blood, taken in connection with sensitization to the hapten diphenylcyclopropenone (DPC). These receptors were collected from a woman aged 50 to 65 with alopecia areata. Some clones in this sample may be carry-over from other donors' samples. Both conserved end residues are part of each CDR3. A D gene is named only where the DNA matches it firmly. Size is omitted from some rows. Given values are once, few, many or a class for expanded clones.

>TRBJ1-2|NA|many|TRBV29-1
TGCAGCGTTGAAGGGGGGAATGGCTACACCTTC
CSVEGGNGYTF
>TRBJ2-2|TRBD2|NA|TRBV2
TGTGCCAGCAGTGAGACTAGCGGGACGGGCGGGGAGCTGTTTTTT
CASSETSGTGGELFF
>TRBJ2-3|NA|many|TRBV10-3
TGTGCCATCAGTGGGGACGGAGTCACAGATACGCAGTATTTT
CAISGDGVTDTQYF
>TRBJ1-1|NA|many|TRBV20-1
TGCAGTGCTAGAGATCCTACCGGCCCTCTTGTAGCTTTCTTT
CSARDPTGPLVAFF
>TRBJ1-4|NA|few|TRBV21-1
TGTGCCAGCAGTGAAACCCAGGGAACTAATGAAAAACTGTTTTTT
CASSETQGTNEKLFF
>TRBJ2-1|NA|many|TRBV28
TGTGCCAGCAGTTTAGGTGCGGCCGGTGAGCAGTTCTTC
CASSLGAAGEQFF
>TRBJ1-5|TRBD1|many|TRBV7-8
TGTGCCAGCAGCTTGTACAGGGGGGAAGGAGAGCCCCAGCATTTT
CASSLYRGEGEPQHF
>TRBJ2-3|NA|many|TRBV3-1
TGTGCCAGCAGCCAAGAAGTCGGGCGGGGAGTGCATCGAGGCACAGATACGCAGTATTTT
CASSQEVGRGVHRGTDTQYF
>TRBJ1-2|TRBD1|many|TRBV6-5
TGTGCCAGCAGTTACTCTCCGCGGACAGGGGGCCATGGCTACACCTTC
CASSYSPRTGGHGYTF
>TRBJ2-1|TRBD2|many|TRBV9
TGTGCCAGCAGCGTAGTGGCTAGCGGGGGAACCCATGAGCAGTTCTTC
CASSVVASGGTHEQFF
>TRBJ2-7|TRBD1|NA|TRBV6-1
TGTGCCAGCAGTGAGTACAGGGGGCTCCACGAGCAGTACTTC
CASSEYRGLHEQYF
>TRBJ1-5|NA|NA|TRBV12-3/TRBV12-4
TGTGCCAGCAGTCCGGACAGTAGTCAGCCCCAGCATTTT
CASSPDSSQPQHF
>TRBJ1-1|NA|few|TRBV9
TGTGCCAGCAGCGTAGAGCCGGGAACGGGCACTGAAGCTTTCTTT
CASSVEPGTGTEAFF
>TRBJ1-1|NA|few|TRBV2
TGTGCCAGCAGGCCCCGGGCACGGGTAGCCGCTGAAGCTTTCTTT
CASRPRARVAAEAFF
>TRBJ2-7|NA|NA|TRBV13
TGTGCCAGCAGCTCCGCTCAGGCAGGGGACGAGCAGTACTTC
CASSSAQAGDEQYF
>TRBJ2-2|NA|many|TRBV3-1
TGTGCCAGCAGCCTTACCGGGACAATTAACACCGGGGAGCTGTTTTTT
CASSLTGTINTGELFF
>TRBJ1-5|NA|NA|TRBV24-1
TGTGCCACCAGTGATTCCGGGACACCATATCAGCCCCAGCATTTT
CATSDSGTPYQPQHF
>TRBJ2-1|TRBD2|few|TRBV19
TGTGCCAGTAGGATGACTAGCGGGAGCAATGAGCAGTTCTTC
CASRMTSGSNEQFF
>TRBJ2-7|NA|NA|TRBV5-4
TGTGCCAGCAGGGAAGGTCCTAGCCGGGAGCAGTACTTC
CASREGPSREQYF
>TRBJ1-5|NA|few|TRBV5-5
TGTGCCAGCAGTTCACAGGGAAGGGAAAATCAGCCCCAGCATTTT
CASSSQGRENQPQHF
>TRBJ1-1|TRBD1|many|TRBV5-1
TGTGCCAGCAGCCTAGGGACAGGGGTCATGAACACTGAAGCTTTCTTT
CASSLGTGVMNTEAFF
>TRBJ2-2|NA|NA|TRBV4-1
TGCGCCAGCAGCCAAGTCCAGGGCGGCGGGGAGCTGTTTTTT
CASSQVQGGGELFF